Each of the 26 T cell receptor beta chains below was sequenced from the same sample in a study of blood T cell repertoires in COVID-19. Here immunoSEQ multiplex PCR was the method, and the copy in TCRdb shows in-frame clones only, minus some. Counted here are 350,000 or so clones, about 88% occurring once; the ten biggest clones make up approximately 0.93%. Specimen: PBMCs or T cells enriched from blood (not recorded which). The receptors originated from a woman aged 30 to 39 who had been exposed to COVID-19.

The chain links TRBV24-1 to TRBJ1-4; no definite D call. The CDR3 length is 15 residues. Germline loops: CDR1 KGHDR, CDR2 SFDVKD. Trimming removed 3 bases at V and 8 bases at J, with 15 bases between. DNA for the CDR3: TGTGCCACCAGTGATACTTCGGCCGGGTTCGAAAAACTGTTTTTT. It codes for CATSDTSAGFEKLFF.

The J gene is TRBJ2-7, the V gene TRBV3-1 (or the pseudogene TRBV3-2); 8 bases align to TRBD2. J lost 0 bases, V lost 1 base, and 11 bases had no gene match. There are 18 residues in the CDR3. In germline, CDR1 is LGHDT, CDR2 YNNKEL (reference sequence). CDR3 region: CASSQGPGLVRSSYEQYF. CDR3 DNA: TGTGCCAGCAGCCAAGGTCCGGGACTAGTGAGGAGCTCCTACGAGCAGTACTTC.

CDR3 protein: CASTITGVNTEAFF. CDR3 nucleotide sequence: TGTGCCAGCACCATAACAGGGGTTAACACTGAAGCTTTCTTT. This rearrangement joins TRBV7-9 to TRBJ1-1, with 7 bases lining up with TRBD1. The CDR3 is 14 residues long. Germline loops: CDR1 SEHNR, CDR2 FQNEAQ (reference sequence). Germline trimming cut 7 bases from V and 2 bases from J; bases unmatched to any gene: 7.

This chain uses TRBV7-3 with TRBJ1-2; the D is unclear. The CDR3 length is 12 residues. Trimming took 7 bases from V and 8 from J, leaving 14 bases between them. Germline values: CDR1 SGHTA, CDR2 FQGTGA. The CDR3 DNA reads TGTGCCAGCACCCAATCCCCTAGGGGCTACACCTTC. As protein: CASTQSPRGYTF.

V usage is TRBV15 and J usage is TRBJ2-3, with D hard to call. Germline CDR1 and CDR2: LNHNV and YYDKDF (reference sequence). V dropped 0 bases and J dropped 5 bases, with 9 bases sitting between them. The CDR3 extends over 14 amino acids. The CDR3 DNA is TGTGCCACCAGCAGAGATTTAGCTGGAGATACGCAGTATTTT. This encodes CATSRDLAGDTQYF.

The J gene is TRBJ2-3, the V gene TRBV7-3; perhaps TRBD1 as D (5 bases). From germline, CDR1 is SGHTA and CDR2 FQGTGA. Between the trimmed V and J ends, which lost 11 bases and 2 bases, there was a span of 14 bases. CDR3 size: 13 residues. The CDR3 region is CACSADNTDTQYF. The CDR3, as DNA: TGTGCCTGCTCGGCGGACAACACAGATACGCAGTATTTT.

This chain links TRBV28 with TRBJ2-5, with 7 bases fitting TRBD1. The V gene end was trimmed by 3 bases and the J gene end by 5 bases; junction bases not matched to a gene: 3. Germline V gene data show CDR1 as MDHEN and CDR2 as SYDVKM. The CDR3 covers 13 residues. Here the CDR3 reads CASSLTGYETQYF. The CDR3 DNA reads TGTGCCAGCAGTTTGACAGGGTACGAGACCCAGTACTTC.

The rearrangement joins TRBV7-9 to TRBJ2-1; D not resolved. Trimming removed 4 bases at V and 4 bases at J, with 14 bases between. The CDR3 extends over 15 amino acids. Germline assignment: CDR1 SEHNR and CDR2 FQNEAQ (reference sequence). For the CDR3, the DNA is TGTGCCAGCAGCTCCGTGGAGCGTTTATACAATGAGCAGTTCTTC. As protein: CASSSVERLYNEQFF. The full variable domain, its missing parts supplied by reference TRBV7-9 and TRBJ2-1, is DTGVSQNPRHKITKRGQNVTFRCDPISEHNRLYWYRQTLGQGPEFLTYFQNEAQLEKSRLLSDRFSAERPKGSFSTLEIQRTEQGDSAMYLCASSSVERLYNEQFFGPGTRLTVL.

The rearrangement joins TRBV7-2 to TRBJ2-5; 7 bases fit TRBD1. CDR1 and CDR2 (germline): SGHTA, FQGNSA. V lost 2 bases to trimming and J lost 3 bases; unmatched junction nucleotides: 3. The CDR3 covers 14 residues. CDR3 protein: CASSLLQGKETQYF. The CDR3 DNA reads as TGTGCCAGCAGCTTACTACAGGGGAAAGAGACCCAGTACTTC.

This chain links TRBV15 with TRBJ2-7; 7 nucleotides line up with TRBD1. The germline V gene has CDR1 LNHNV and CDR2 YYDKDF (reference sequence). This CDR3 region has 15 residues. V dropped 0 bases and J dropped 0; count of bases not matched to a gene: 2. CDR3 nucleotides: TGTGCCACCAGCAGAGATCCAGGGGGCTCCTACGAGCAGTACTTC. Residues: CATSRDPGGSYEQYF.

The V gene is TRBV11-3, the J gene TRBJ2-5; 9 nucleotides line up with TRBD2. The germline V gene encodes CDR1 SGHNT and CDR2 YENEEA. J lost 1 base, V lost 5 bases, and 2 bases had no gene match. CDR3 size: 14 residues. CDR3 region: CASSGLATQETQYF. As DNA, the CDR3 is TGTGCCAGCAGCGGACTAGCGACCCAAGAGACCCAGTACTTC. The full variable domain, its missing parts supplied by reference TRBV11-3 and TRBJ2-5, is EAGVVQSPRYKIIEKKQPVAFWCNPISGHNTLYWYLQNLGQGPELLIRYENEEAVDDSQLPKDRFSAERLKGVDSTLKIQPAELGDSAVYLCASSGLATQETQYFGPGTRLLVL.

The V and J genes are TRBV28 and TRBJ2-3, with TRBD2 matching 8 bases. The CDR3 consists of 14 residues. The trim removed 10 bases at V and 5 bases at J, leaving 11 bases unmatched. Germline V gives CDR1 MDHEN, CDR2 SYDVKM. The CDR3, as DNA: TGTGCCACCTTCGGACTAGCAGAATTAGATACGCAGTATTTT. This encodes CATFGLAELDTQYF.

The chain recombines TRBV28 with TRBJ1-1; D is unclear. From germline, CDR1 is MDHEN and CDR2 SYDVKM. V was pared by 7 bases and J by 4 bases, with 16 bases between. This CDR3 spans 14 amino acids. The CDR3 DNA is TGTGCCAGCATGAGAGGGAGCAAAACCACTGAAGCTTTCTTT. As protein: CASMRGSKTTEAFF.

The chain links TRBV19 to TRBJ2-3, with unresolved D. Germline CDR1 is LNHDA and CDR2 is SQIVND (reference sequence). V gave up 0 bases and J gave up 0 bases, with 10 bases separating them. The CDR3 totals 16 residues. The CDR3 nucleotides read TGTGCCAGTAGTATAGATCGATTTACTAGCACAGATACGCAGTATTTT. It yields the protein CASSIDRFTSTDTQYF.

J is TRBJ1-4 and V is TRBV13, with D maybe TRBD1 (5 bases). Per germline, CDR1 PRHDT and CDR2 FYEKMQ (reference sequence). V lost 2 bases, J lost 3 bases, and 10 bases lay in between. The CDR3 contains 15 residues. The CDR3 DNA reads TGTGCCAGCAGCTTACGTGGGGGGGCTAATGAAAAACTGTTTTTT. It specifies CASSLRGGANEKLFF.

The gene calls are TRBV28 and TRBJ2-1; the D gene is possibly TRBD2 (6 bases). Trimming removed 1 base from V and 5 bases from J, with 18 bases in between. The CDR3 runs to 17 residues. CDR1 is MDHEN, CDR2 SYDVKM, per germline. The CDR3 nucleotides are TGTGCCAGCAGTTTATTATCCGGGACTCCTCTAGACAATGAGCAGTTCTTC. It specifies CASSLLSGTPLDNEQFF.

In DNA, the CDR3 is TGCGCCAGCAGCCTAGGGGCAGGGGAGTCCTACGAGCAGTACTTC. Translated: CASSLGAGESYEQYF. The chain employs TRBV5-1 and TRBJ2-7, with a possible D match to TRBD1 (6 bases). The germline gives CDR1 SGHRS, CDR2 YFSETQ. CDR3 length: 15 amino acids. Trimming removed 4 bases from V and 1 base from J, with 15 bases in between.

The chain links TRBV5-1 to TRBJ1-2; 7 nucleotides line up with TRBD1. CDR1 and CDR2 from the germline V gene are SGHRS and YFSETQ. Trimming removed 6 bases from V and 8 bases from J; junction bases left unmatched: 10. This CDR3 is built from 13 residues. CDR3 DNA sequence: TGCGCCAGCACGACCGCAGGGGGTCGAGGCTACACCTTC. Translation: CASTTAGGRGYTF.

The chain combines TRBV7-9 with TRBJ2-7, with D unclear. This CDR3 is 12 amino acids long. V gave up 6 bases and J gave up 6 bases, with 12 bases separating them. In germline, CDR1 is SEHNR, CDR2 FQNEAQ (reference sequence). The CDR3 DNA sequence: TGTGCCAGCAGTAACTCCGACTCCGAGCAGTACTTC. Its translation: CASSNSDSEQYF.

The J gene is TRBJ1-2, the V gene TRBV7-9, with TRBD1 matching 7 bases. V was pared by 1 base and J by 3 bases, with 8 bases of the junction left unmatched. Per the germline V gene, CDR1 is SEHNR and CDR2 is FQNEAQ (reference sequence). CDR3 length: 16 residues. The DNA of the CDR3 is TGTGCCAGCAGCTTAGGGGGACCCGGGACAGACTATGGCTACACCTTC. Protein: CASSLGGPGTDYGYTF.

The rearrangement uses TRBV13 and TRBJ1-5; 7 positions match TRBD1. Germline-derived CDR1 and CDR2 are PRHDT and FYEKMQ (reference sequence). CDR3 length: 13 amino acids. J lost 4 bases, V lost 5 bases, and 2 bases had no gene match. The CDR3 coding sequence is TGTGCCAGCAGCAAACAGGGGAATCAGCCCCAGCATTTT. Translation gives CASSKQGNQPQHF.

V is TRBV5-1 and J is TRBJ1-2, with 7 positions matching TRBD1. CDR1 and CDR2 from the germline V gene are SGHRS and YFSETQ. The V segment lost 0 bases and the J segment 0 bases; nucleotides outside the gene matches: 2. The CDR3 spans 15 residues. CDR3: CASSLGDSPNYGYTF. CDR3 coding DNA: TGCGCCAGCAGCTTGGGGGACAGCCCTAACTATGGCTACACCTTC.

The chain uses TRBV5-6 and TRBJ2-7; 8 positions match TRBD1. J lost 1 base, V lost 5 bases, and 8 bases had no gene match. This CDR3 is 15 amino acids long. Germline V CDR1 and CDR2: SGHDT, YYEEEE. The DNA of the CDR3 is TGTGCCAGCAGACCGCAGGACAGGGCATCCTACGAGCAGTACTTC. This translates into CASRPQDRASYEQYF.

In this sample, this clone turned up a few times. The gene calls are TRBV25-1 and TRBJ2-1; 12 nucleotides match TRBD2. V lost 7 bases, J lost 4 bases, and 5 bases stayed unmatched. The CDR3 consists of 15 residues. From germline, CDR1 is MGHDK and CDR2 SYGVNS. CDR3 protein: CASIPLAGGYNEQFF. CDR3 nucleotide sequence: TGTGCCAGCATTCCACTAGCGGGAGGATACAATGAGCAGTTCTTC.

This chain links TRBV11-3 with TRBJ2-7; no firm D call. Germline loops: CDR1 SGHNT, CDR2 YENEEA. V lost 5 bases to trimming and J lost 1 base, with 6 bases between them. The CDR3 consists of 12 residues. DNA for the CDR3: TGTGCCAGCAGCCCCCCGTCCTACGAGCAGTACTTC. It codes for CASSPPSYEQYF.

The chain recombines TRBV18 with TRBJ2-2, with D maybe TRBD1 (5 bases). Germline loops: CDR1 KGHSH, CDR2 LQKENI. Between the trimmed V and J ends, which lost 3 bases and 6 bases, there was a span of 11 bases. The CDR3 has 14 residues. CDR3 region: CASSPRQGAGELFF. CDR3 DNA: TGTGCCAGCTCACCCAGGCAGGGCGCCGGGGAGCTGTTTTTT.